This TCR beta chain stems from a study of T cells expressing NK-cell markers. Study-level information: In sorted CD3+CD56+NKG2C+, CD3+CD56+NKG2C- and CD3+CD56-NKG2C+ T cells, TCR beta repertoires were obtained. The study's findings and limits: A handful of donors likewise had their CD3+CD56-NKG2C+ fraction led by these clonotypes.

This CDR3 has 17 residues. The germline V gene has CDR1 MNHEY and CDR2 SMNVEV (reference sequence). The cDNA for TCR beta came from 5'RACE template switching with UMIs. Following a re-call of the 5' RACE reads, TCRdb has one entry per CDR3 protein and lacks DNA. The sample holds about 440,000 distinct CDR3 sequences. As concerns this clonotype: The antigen remains unidentified.

This sequence originates from a woman between 18 and 75 years old in good health. The V call is TRBV27, the J call TRBJ2-5; the D call from TCRdb, TRBD1, cannot be confirmed without DNA. What was sequenced was blood T cells: a sorted CD56 or NKG2C T cell subset, CD4+ or CD8+ T cells, or bulk PBMC T cells (not recorded which). The chain's CDR3 is CASSSTMASRGTETQYF.